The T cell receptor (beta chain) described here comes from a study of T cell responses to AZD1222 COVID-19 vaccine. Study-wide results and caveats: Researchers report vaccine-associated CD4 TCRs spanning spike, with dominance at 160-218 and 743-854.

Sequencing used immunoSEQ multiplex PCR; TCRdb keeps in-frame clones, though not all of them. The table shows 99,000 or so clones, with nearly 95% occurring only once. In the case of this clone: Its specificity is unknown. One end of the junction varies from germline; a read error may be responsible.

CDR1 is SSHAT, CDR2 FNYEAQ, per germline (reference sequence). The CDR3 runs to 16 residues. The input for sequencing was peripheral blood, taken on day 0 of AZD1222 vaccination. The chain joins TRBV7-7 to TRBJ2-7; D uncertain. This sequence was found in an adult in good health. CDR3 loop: CASSPFGRKPTYEQYF. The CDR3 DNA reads TGTGCTAGCAGCCCGTTCGGACGAAAGCCCACCTACGAGCAGTACTTC.